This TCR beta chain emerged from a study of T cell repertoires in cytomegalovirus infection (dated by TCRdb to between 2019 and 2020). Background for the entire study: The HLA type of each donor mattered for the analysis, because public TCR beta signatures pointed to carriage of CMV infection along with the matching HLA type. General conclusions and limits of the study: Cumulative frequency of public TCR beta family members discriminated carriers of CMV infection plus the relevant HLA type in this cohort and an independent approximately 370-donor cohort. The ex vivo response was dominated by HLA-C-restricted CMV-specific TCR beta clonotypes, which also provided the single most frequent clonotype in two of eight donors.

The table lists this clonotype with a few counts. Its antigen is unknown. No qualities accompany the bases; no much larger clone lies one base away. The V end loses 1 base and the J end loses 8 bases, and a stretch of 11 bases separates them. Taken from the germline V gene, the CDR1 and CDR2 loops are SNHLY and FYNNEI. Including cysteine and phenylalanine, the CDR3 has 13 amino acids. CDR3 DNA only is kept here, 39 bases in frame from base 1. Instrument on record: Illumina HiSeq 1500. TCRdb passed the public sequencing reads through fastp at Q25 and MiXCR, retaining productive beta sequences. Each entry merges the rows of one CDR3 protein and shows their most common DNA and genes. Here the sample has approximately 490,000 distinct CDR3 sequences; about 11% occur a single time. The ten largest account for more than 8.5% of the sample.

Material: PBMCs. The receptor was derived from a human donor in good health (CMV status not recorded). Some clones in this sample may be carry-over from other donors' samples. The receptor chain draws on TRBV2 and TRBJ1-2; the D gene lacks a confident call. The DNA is TGTGCCAGCAGTGAAGGACCCCGTAGAGGCTACACCTTC. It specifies CASSEGPRRGYTF.